What follows are 10 T cell receptor beta chains derived from one specimen sequenced in a study of blood T cell repertoires in COVID-19. Repertoires were generated with immunoSEQ multiplex PCR, while TCRdb's copy carries only in-frame clones and drops some. The data hold approximately 270,000 clones, with 70% to 90% observed a single time. Sequencing was done on a sample of peripheral blood. These receptor sequences come from an older woman with acute or convalescent COVID-19.

The chain recombines TRBV18 with TRBJ2-1; 12 nucleotides line up with TRBD2. The length of the CDR3 is 17 residues. Trimming cost V 0 bases and J 4 bases; bases outside gene matches: 4. CDR1 KGHSH and CDR2 LQKENI come from the germline V gene. This CDR3 reads CASSPPSLAGGYNEQFF. CDR3 nucleotide sequence: TGTGCCAGCTCACCACCTTCGCTAGCGGGGGGGTACAATGAGCAGTTCTTC.

This sequence joins TRBV7-9 and TRBJ1-5; D is uncertain. With 4 bases removed from V and 2 bases from J, the gap between germline ends came to 12 bases. The CDR3 is made up of 15 amino acids. From germline, CDR1 is SEHNR and CDR2 FQNEAQ (reference sequence). The CDR3 region has the DNA TGTGCCAGCAGCTGGTCGGGAGAGGGCAATCAGCCCCAGCATTTT. Translating gives CASSWSGEGNQPQHF.

The chain joins TRBV7-6 to TRBJ1-2; D gene uncertain. Trimming left V 5 bases short and J 7 bases short, with 20 bases between. The germline gives CDR1 SGHVS, CDR2 FNYEAQ. The CDR3 runs 15 residues. The CDR3 nucleotides are TGTGCCAGCAGCCTCAACCCAGACTCAAGCGGTGGCTACACCTTC. Translated: CASSLNPDSSGGYTF. Combining the CDR3 with reference TRBV7-6 and TRBJ1-2 gives the whole variable domain GAGVSQSPRYKVTKRGQDVALRCDPISGHVSLYWYRQALGQGPEFLTYFNYEAQQDKSGLPNDRFSAERPEGSISTLTIQRTEQRDSAMYRCASSLNPDSSGGYTFGSGTRLTVV.

The V call is TRBV6-5, the J call TRBJ2-5; TRBD2 agrees at 9 bases. The germline V gene encodes CDR1 MNHEY and CDR2 SVGAGI. The length of the CDR3 is 13 residues. The trim removed 7 bases at V and 10 bases at J, leaving 10 bases unmatched. CDR3 sequence (DNA): TGTGCCAGCATCCGAGCGGGGGGCCTAAGCCAGTACTTC. It encodes CASIRAGGLSQYF.

The gene calls are TRBV2 and TRBJ2-1, with D possibly TRBD1 on 6 matching bases. Deletions cut 6 bases from V and 1 base from J, with 10 bases between. The CDR3 runs to 14 residues. The germline V gene has CDR1 SNHLY and CDR2 FYNNEI. CDR3 DNA sequence: TGTGCCAGCAGGATACAGGGTTCCTACAATGAGCAGTTCTTC. This translates into CASRIQGSYNEQFF. Full variable domain (rest looked up from reference TRBV2 and TRBJ2-1): EPEVTQTPSHQVTQMGQEVILRCVPISNHLYFYWYRQILGQKVEFLVSFYNNEISEKSEIFDDQFSVERPDGSNFTLKIRSTKLEDSAMYFCASRIQGSYNEQFFGPGTRLTVL.

This clone came up a few times. The gene calls are TRBV5-1 and TRBJ1-6; no firm D call. V lost 0 bases to trimming and J lost 2 bases, with 3 bases between them. The CDR3 is made up of 14 amino acids. Germline CDR1 is SGHRS and CDR2 is YFSETQ. The CDR3 reads CASSLDTYNSPLHF. For the CDR3, the DNA is TGCGCCAGCAGCTTGGACACCTATAATTCACCCCTCCACTTT.

This clone was seen a handful of times. This chain links TRBV27 with TRBJ1-1; D not resolved. In germline, CDR1 is MNHEY, CDR2 SMNVEV (reference sequence). Trimming pared 5 bases from V and 4 bases from J, leaving 17 bases between. CDR3 length equals 15 residues. The CDR3 loop reads CASSPSEVGSTEAFF. In DNA, the CDR3 is TGTGCCAGCAGTCCTAGTGAGGTGGGGAGCACTGAAGCTTTCTTT.

The chain has TRBV25-1 and TRBJ2-3, with D possibly being TRBD1 (5 bases). V was trimmed by 4 bases and J by 2 bases, leaving 22 bases between them. The CDR3 totals 18 residues. The germline gives CDR1 MGHDK, CDR2 SYGVNS. The CDR3 DNA is TGTGCCAGCAGTGGGGGCCCCTTCGGAGCGACTCTCACAGATACGCAGTATTTT. This gives the protein CASSGGPFGATLTDTQYF.

The chain employs TRBV5-4 and TRBJ2-4, with 10 positions matching TRBD2. Germline trimming cut 4 bases from V and 11 bases from J; bases unmatched to any gene: 18. CDR1 and CDR2 from the germline V gene are SGHNT and YYREEE (reference sequence). CDR3 size: 17 residues. The CDR3 here is CASSPKASGGPNTVQYF. In nucleotides, the CDR3 is TGTGCCAGCAGCCCGAAGGCTAGCGGGGGCCCAAATACGGTTCAGTACTTC. Full variable domain (rest looked up from reference TRBV5-4 and TRBJ2-4): ETGVTQSPTHLIKTRGQQVTLRCSSQSGHNTVSWYQQALGQGPQFIFQYYREEENGRGNFPPRFSGLQFPNYSSELNVNALELDDSALYLCASSPKASGGPNTVQYFGAGTRLSVL.

The J gene is TRBJ1-5, the V gene TRBV18; D remains unclear. V was shortened by 3 bases and J by 5 bases, with 8 bases between the two germline ends. Germline loops: CDR1 KGHSH, CDR2 LQKENI. This CDR3 spans 13 amino acids. The CDR3 is CASSPAVDQPQHF. The CDR3, as DNA: TGTGCCAGCTCACCGGCGGTCGATCAGCCCCAGCATTTT. The full variable domain, in which reference TRBV18 and TRBJ1-5 provide the parts outside the CDR3, is NAGVMQNPRHLVRRRGQEARLRCSPMKGHSHVYWYRQLPEEGLKFMVYLQKENIIDESGMPKERFSAEFPKEGPSILRIQQVVRGDSAAYFCASSPAVDQPQHFGDGTRLSIL.